The rows below give T cell receptor beta chains drawn from one sample of a study of T cells in Graves' hyperthyroidism and ophthalmopathy. In TCRdb, the multiplex PCR reads were re-called with MiXCR into one record per CDR3 protein. The repertoire holds hundreds of thousands of distinct CDR3 sequences, with approximately 15% as singletons. The material sequenced was blood. These receptors were collected from a woman between 35 and 50 years old with Graves' ophthalmopathy. CDR3s include the opening cysteine and the closing phenylalanine or tryptophan. The D gene is left open where the match is weak. Clone size is shown for a subset of rows, as once, few, many or a class of expanded clone.

j_call clone_size v_call d_call cdr3_aa cdr3_nt
TRBJ1-1 many TRBV12-3/TRBV12-4 TRBD1 CASSRGTGLSEAFF TGTGCCAGCAGCAGAGGGACAGGGCTATCTGAAGCTTTCTTT
TRBJ2-7 NA TRBV7-2 NA CAGSLMPGSYEQYF TGTGCCGGCAGCTTAATGCCGGGATCCTACGAGCAGTACTTC
TRBJ2-2 many TRBV28 TRBD1 CASSPGTATTGELFF TGTGCCAGCAGCCCTGGGACAGCTACCACCGGGGAGCTGTTTTTT
TRBJ2-4 many TRBV7-2 NA CASSFSWGNIQYF TGTGCCAGCAGCTTTAGTTGGGGAAACATTCAGTACTTC
TRBJ1-2 many TRBV28 TRBD1 CASSTGDGYAF TGTGCCAGCAGTACAGGGGATGGCTACGCCTTC
TRBJ2-5 many TRBV30 NA CAGQGGETQYF TGTGCCGGGCAGGGGGGAGAGACCCAGTACTTC
TRBJ2-4 NA TRBV19 TRBD1 CASSIASGGAGKNIQYF TGTGCCAGTAGTATAGCATCAGGGGGCGCGGGCAAAAACATTCAGTACTTC
TRBJ2-5 NA TRBV28 TRBD1 CASSEDRAFETQYF TGTGCCAGCAGCGAGGACAGGGCCTTCGAGACCCAGTACTTC
TRBJ2-7 many TRBV29-1 NA CSVQVYSYEQYF TGCAGCGTGCAGGTCTACAGCTACGAGCAGTACTTC
TRBJ2-7 NA TRBV6-1 NA CASSHPEKFEQYF TGTGCCAGCAGCCACCCAGAGAAATTTGAGCAGTACTTC
TRBJ2-5 few TRBV29-1 NA CSVEEPTDLQETQYF TGCAGCGTTGAGGAACCGACAGACCTACAAGAGACCCAGTACTTC
TRBJ1-1 NA TRBV29-1 NA CSAESPMNTEAFF TGCAGCGCCGAAAGCCCCATGAACACTGAAGCTTTCTTT
TRBJ2-7 many TRBV20-1 TRBD2 CSALMAGGRLEQYF TGCAGTGCTCTGATGGCGGGAGGACGTCTCGAGCAGTACTTC
TRBJ1-1 NA TRBV6-5 NA CASSTGRIEAFF TGTGCCAGCAGTACTGGACGGATTGAAGCTTTCTTT
TRBJ2-7 few TRBV18 TRBD1 CASSPATGSTYEQYF TGTGCCAGCTCACCAGCGACAGGGTCCACCTACGAGCAGTACTTC
TRBJ1-5 many TRBV28 NA CASSTPGGVGASNQPQHF TGTGCCAGCAGTACCCCTGGAGGCGTCGGGGCCAGCAATCAGCCCCAGCATTTT
TRBJ2-7 many TRBV29-1 NA CSVRRASDEQYF TGCAGCGTTCGGAGAGCTTCAGACGAGCAGTACTTC
TRBJ2-7 many TRBV6-2/TRBV6-3 TRBD2 CASRPSGSSGEQYF TGTGCCAGCCGCCCTAGCGGGTCTTCTGGCGAGCAGTACTTC
TRBJ2-5 many TRBV7-9 NA CASSLASREETQYF TGTGCCAGCAGCTTAGCCTCGAGGGAAGAGACCCAGTACTTC
TRBJ1-2 many TRBV7-9 NA CASSLGSVYGYTF TGTGCCAGCAGCTTGGGGAGCGTCTATGGCTACACCTTC
TRBJ2-7 many TRBV6-5 NA CASSPTEVTFFVDF TGTGCCAGCAGCCCTACGGAGGTAACCTTCTTTGTGGACTTC
TRBJ1-2 many TRBV6-2/TRBV6-3 NA CASSYRNYGYTF TGTGCCAGCAGTTACAGGAACTATGGCTACACCTTC
TRBJ2-7 many TRBV25-1 TRBD2 CASSESEREIYEQYF TGTGCCAGCAGTGAATCAGAGCGGGAGATCTACGAGCAGTACTTC
TRBJ2-7 many TRBV6-1 NA CASSDGAGRYEQYF TGTGCCAGCAGCGACGGGGCAGGGAGGTACGAGCAGTACTTC
TRBJ2-2 many TRBV7-9 NA CASSLAPNTGELFF TGTGCCAGCAGCCTAGCCCCGAACACCGGGGAGCTGTTTTTT
TRBJ2-7 many TRBV12-3/TRBV12-4 TRBD2 CASSQGLDYEQYF TGTGCCAGCAGCCAGGGACTAGACTACGAGCAGTACTTC
TRBJ2-5 many TRBV6-1 TRBD1 CASTLDRGPETQYF TGTGCCAGCACCCTGGACAGGGGGCCAGAGACCCAGTACTTC
TRBJ2-2 NA TRBV5-4 TRBD1 CASSRPGQLGGELFF TGTGCCAGCAGCCGGCCGGGACAGCTGGGGGGGGAGCTGTTTTTT
TRBJ2-5 NA TRBV30 TRBD2 CAWTPGRVAGEETQYF TGTGCCTGGACCCCGGGCCGGGTAGCGGGAGAAGAGACCCAGTACTTC
TRBJ1-2 many TRBV24-1 TRBD1 CATSDPGQGSYGYTF TGTGCCACCAGTGATCCCGGACAGGGCTCCTATGGCTACACCTTC
TRBJ1-2 many TRBV5-1 TRBD1 CASSLGDRNYGYTF TGCGCCAGCAGCTTGGGGGACAGGAACTATGGCTACACCTTC
TRBJ2-2 many TRBV28 NA CASKGAGELFF TGTGCCAGCAAGGGGGCCGGGGAGCTGTTTTTT
TRBJ2-7 many TRBV29-1 TRBD1 CSATTGGYEQYF TGCAGCGCCACGACAGGGGGCTACGAGCAGTACTTC
TRBJ2-7 NA TRBV6-1 TRBD1 CASSPTGGSEQYF TGTGCCAGCAGTCCCACAGGGGGCAGTGAGCAGTACTTC
TRBJ2-7 few TRBV10-1 TRBD2 CANAPRDYRYEQYF TGCGCCAACGCTCCGCGGGACTATAGATACGAGCAGTACTTC
TRBJ2-2 many TRBV30 NA CAWRLQRVDTGELFF TGTGCCTGGAGACTGCAGCGAGTCGACACCGGGGAGCTGTTTTTT
TRBJ1-2 many TRBV4-2 TRBD1 CASSQDRDSGYTF TGTGCCAGCAGCCAAGATAGGGACAGCGGCTACACCTTC
TRBJ2-7 many TRBV2 TRBD1 CASTPAGTGAYEQYF TGTGCCAGCACCCCCGCCGGGACAGGGGCCTACGAGCAGTACTTC
TRBJ1-2 many TRBV5-1 NA CASSLGGSRSYGYTF TGCGCCAGCAGCTTAGGTGGGAGCCGGTCTTATGGCTACACCTTC
TRBJ2-2 many TRBV7-3 NA CASSLNLASGELFF TGTGCCAGCAGCTTAAACCTAGCGTCCGGGGAGCTGTTTTTT
TRBJ2-7 many TRBV28 NA CASSFVQIHEQYF TGTGCCAGCAGTTTTGTACAGATCCACGAGCAGTACTTC
TRBJ2-7 few TRBV9 TRBD2 CASSPRESSGLGEQYF TGTGCCAGCAGCCCCAGAGAGTCTAGCGGCCTTGGAGAGCAGTACTTC
TRBJ1-2 once TRBV19 NA CASRGRQPNYGYTF TGTGCCAGTAGGGGCAGACAGCCTAACTATGGCTACACCTTC
TRBJ1-1 many TRBV28 NA CASSPQGRGNTEAFF TGTGCCAGCAGCCCCCAGGGCAGGGGGAACACTGAAGCTTTCTTT